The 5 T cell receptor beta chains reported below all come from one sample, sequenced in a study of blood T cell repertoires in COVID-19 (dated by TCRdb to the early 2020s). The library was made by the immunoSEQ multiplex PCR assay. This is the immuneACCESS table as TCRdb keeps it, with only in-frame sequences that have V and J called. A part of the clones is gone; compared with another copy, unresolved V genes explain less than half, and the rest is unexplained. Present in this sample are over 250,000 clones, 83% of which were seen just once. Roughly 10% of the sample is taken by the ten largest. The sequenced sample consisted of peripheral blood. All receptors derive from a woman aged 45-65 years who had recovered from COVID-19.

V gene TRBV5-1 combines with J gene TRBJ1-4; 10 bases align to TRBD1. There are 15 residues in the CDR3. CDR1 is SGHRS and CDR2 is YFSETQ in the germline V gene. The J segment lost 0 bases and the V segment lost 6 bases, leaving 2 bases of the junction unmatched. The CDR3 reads CASTGQGATNEKLFF. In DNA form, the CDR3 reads TGCGCCAGCACCGGACAGGGGGCAACTAATGAAAAACTGTTTTTT.

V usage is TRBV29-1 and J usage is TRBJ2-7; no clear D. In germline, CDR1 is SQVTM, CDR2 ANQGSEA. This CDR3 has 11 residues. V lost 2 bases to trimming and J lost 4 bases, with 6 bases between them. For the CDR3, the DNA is TGCAGCGTTGAAACGGTTTACGAGCAGTACTTC. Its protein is CSVETVYEQYF.

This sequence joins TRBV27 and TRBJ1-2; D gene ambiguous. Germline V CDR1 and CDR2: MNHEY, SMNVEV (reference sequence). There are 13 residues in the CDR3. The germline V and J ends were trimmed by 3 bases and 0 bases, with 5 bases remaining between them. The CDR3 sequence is CASSFGPNYGYTF. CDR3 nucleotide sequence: TGTGCCAGCAGTTTTGGGCCTAACTATGGCTACACCTTC.

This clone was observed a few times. CDR3 residues: CATKGERGYGYTF. The CDR3 DNA reads TGTGCCACCAAGGGGGAGCGGGGCTATGGCTACACCTTC. This sequence joins TRBV28 and TRBJ1-2; a possible D gene is TRBD1 (6 bases). Germline V CDR1 and CDR2: MDHEN, SYDVKM. The V and J ends lost 10 bases and 4 bases respectively, with 16 bases between them. The CDR3 totals 13 residues.

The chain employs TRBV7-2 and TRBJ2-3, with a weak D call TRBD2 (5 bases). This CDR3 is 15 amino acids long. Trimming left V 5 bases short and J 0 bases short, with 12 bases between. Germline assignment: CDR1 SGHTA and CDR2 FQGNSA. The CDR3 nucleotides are TGTGCCAGCAGCGCGCAGACTACTAGCACAGATACGCAGTATTTT. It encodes CASSAQTTSTDTQYF.